These T cell receptor beta chains were read from a single sample in a study of T cells in Graves' hyperthyroidism and ophthalmopathy. TCRdb analysed the multiplex PCR reads with MiXCR anew, one entry per CDR3 protein. This sample has about 700,000 distinct CDR3 sequences, with about 45% found just once. The sample consisted of peripheral blood or thyroid tissue (not recorded which). These receptors were collected from an adult man with Graves' disease, either hyperthyroidism or ophthalmopathy (not recorded which). Both conserved end residues are part of each CDR3. The order of the fields is J gene, D gene, clone size, V gene, CDR3 protein, CDR3 DNA. The D gene is left open where the match is weak. For some rows the clone size is stated as once, few or many, or as a class when expanded; others skip it.

TRBJ2-7 | . | . | TRBV6-5 | CASKQTRGTYEQYF | TGTGCCAGCAAGCAAACCAGGGGAACCTACGAGCAGTACTTC
TRBJ1-5 | TRBD1 | . | TRBV9 | CASSRGTGSGSQPQHF | TGTGCCAGCAGCCGGGGGACAGGGAGTGGAAGTCAGCCCCAGCATTTT
TRBJ1-2 | . | . | TRBV2 | CASTGFYGYTF | TGTGCCAGCACAGGGTTCTATGGCTACACCTTC
TRBJ1-1 | . | . | TRBV7-2 | CASSFQEGTEAFF | TGTGCCAGCAGTTTCCAGGAAGGAACTGAAGCTTTCTTT
TRBJ2-5 | . | many | TRBV7-2 | CASSLSTQETQYF | TGTGCCAGCAGCTTAAGTACCCAAGAGACCCAGTACTTC
TRBJ1-6 | TRBD1 | . | TRBV6-1 | CASSDRGTENSPLHF | TGTGCCAGCAGTGATCGAGGGACAGAAAATTCACCCCTCCACTTT
TRBJ1-5 | . | . | TRBV25-1 | CASRDHWDGYSNQPQHF | TGTGCCAGCAGAGATCATTGGGACGGATATAGCAATCAGCCCCAGCATTTT
TRBJ2-7 | TRBD1 | few | TRBV7-9 | CASSLGDRVSIHEQYF | TGTGCCAGCAGCTTAGGGGACAGGGTGTCGATTCACGAGCAGTACTTC
TRBJ1-5 | . | many | TRBV24-1 | CATSDPGLSNQPQHF | TGTGCCACCAGTGACCCAGGGCTTAGCAATCAGCCCCAGCATTTT
TRBJ2-5 | . | many | TRBV7-6 | CASSPQGLSLVTQYF | TGTGCCAGCAGCCCACAGGGTCTTAGCTTGGTGACCCAGTACTTC
TRBJ2-7 | . | many | TRBV7-9 | CASSLSPGSEQYF | TGTGCCAGCAGCTTATCGCCAGGATCCGAGCAGTACTTC
TRBJ2-5 | TRBD2 | . | TRBV6-5 | CASSEAAGGPRQETQYF | TGTGCCAGCAGTGAAGCGGCGGGAGGGCCTCGCCAAGAGACCCAGTACTTC
TRBJ2-5 | . | . | TRBV5-1 | CASSSVWGLEETQYF | TGCGCCAGCAGCAGTGTTTGGGGCCTGGAAGAGACCCAGTACTTC
TRBJ2-7 | TRBD2 | . | TRBV10-3 | CAISYTGGSYEQYF | TGTGCCATCAGTTATACCGGGGGGTCCTACGAGCAGTACTTC
TRBJ2-5 | TRBD2 | . | TRBV29-1 | CSVSAGAEETQYF | TGCAGCGTCTCAGCGGGAGCGGAGGAGACCCAGTACTTC
TRBJ2-7 | . | many | TRBV19 | CATTGLIGNEQYF | TGTGCCACCACAGGGCTCATCGGGAACGAGCAGTACTTC
TRBJ2-6 | . | . | TRBV25-1 | CASSTDNSGANVLTF | TGTGCCAGCAGTACCGACAACTCTGGGGCCAACGTCCTGACTTTC
TRBJ2-7 | TRBD2 | many | TRBV29-1 | CSARTSAYEQYF | TGCAGCGCCAGGACTAGTGCCTACGAGCAGTACTTC
TRBJ1-1 | . | many | TRBV15 | CATSRGRGSEAFF | TGTGCCACCAGCAGAGGAAGAGGGTCTGAAGCTTTCTTT
TRBJ1-2 | . | many | TRBV10-3 | CAISGPNMMRNYGYTF | TGTGCCATCAGTGGTCCTAACATGATGCGGAACTATGGCTACACCTTC
TRBJ2-2 | . | . | TRBV2 | CASSEGQLFF | TGTGCCAGCAGTGAAGGGCAGCTGTTTTTT
TRBJ1-5 | . | few | TRBV19 | CASSSEGYWNNQPQHF | TGTGCCAGTAGTAGTGAGGGATACTGGAATAATCAGCCCCAGCATTTT
TRBJ1-5 | . | . | TRBV15 | CATSRVRGSNQPQHF | TGTGCCACCAGCAGAGTAAGGGGGTCCAATCAGCCCCAGCATTTT
TRBJ1-2 | . | many | TRBV7-9 | CASSSMRGRYGYTF | TGTGCCAGCAGCAGCATGAGGGGGAGATATGGCTACACCTTC
TRBJ1-6 | TRBD1 | . | TRBV20-1 | CSARNRQGPHYNSPLHF | TGCAGTGCTAGAAATAGACAGGGCCCTCATTATAATTCACCCCTCCACTTT
TRBJ1-1 | . | . | TRBV7-6 | CASSPQGTRTEAFF | TGTGCCAGCAGCCCACAGGGTACGCGGACTGAAGCTTTCTTT
TRBJ1-1 | . | few | TRBV7-9 | CASSFVAVPEAFF | TGTGCCAGCAGCTTTGTCGCTGTGCCTGAAGCTTTCTTT
TRBJ1-5 | . | many | TRBV10-3 | CASWDGNQPQHF | TGTGCCAGCTGGGACGGAAATCAGCCCCAGCATTTT
TRBJ1-2 | TRBD1 | few | TRBV19 | CASSPLGTGMGGYTF | TGTGCCAGCAGTCCTTTAGGGACAGGGATGGGTGGCTACACCTTC
TRBJ2-5 | TRBD1 | few | TRBV19 | CASSAPGQGARETQYF | TGTGCCAGTAGCGCCCCGGGACAGGGGGCGCGGGAGACCCAGTACTTC
TRBJ2-7 | TRBD2 | . | TRBV7-8 | CASSLPRLAGSNEQYF | TGTGCCAGCAGCTTACCCCGACTAGCGGGGAGCAACGAGCAGTACTTC
TRBJ1-1 | . | . | TRBV12-3/TRBV12-4 | CASSIAGVSEAFF | TGTGCCAGCAGTATAGCAGGGGTCTCTGAAGCTTTCTTT
TRBJ2-6 | . | . | TRBV12-3/TRBV12-4 | CASGTNALDSGANVLTF | TGTGCCAGCGGAACAAATGCCCTAGACTCTGGGGCCAACGTCCTGACTTTC
TRBJ1-5 | . | . | TRBV20-1 | CSARDAGIPDNQRQHF | TGCAGTGCTAGAGACGCGGGTATACCCGACAATCAGCGCCAGCATTTT
TRBJ1-2 | . | . | TRBV29-1 | CSVVLAGTGDGYTF | TGCAGCGTTGTATTAGCGGGCACCGGGGATGGCTACACCTTC
TRBJ2-7 | . | . | TRBV29-1 | CSAAPGVYEQYF | TGCAGCGCCGCGCCAGGGGTATACGAGCAGTACTTC
TRBJ1-4 | . | many | TRBV7-6 | CASSLARAEKLFF | TGTGCCAGCAGCTTAGCGCGAGCTGAAAAACTGTTTTTT
TRBJ1-4 | . | few | TRBV5-4 | CASSTRQGSNEKLFF | TGTGCCAGCAGTACTAGGCAGGGGTCTAATGAAAAACTGTTTTTT
TRBJ1-1 | TRBD1 | . | TRBV5-1 | CASSGGTGRTEAFF | TGCGCCAGCAGCGGAGGGACAGGGAGGACTGAAGCTTTCTTT
TRBJ1-3 | . | few | TRBV4-1 | CASSGDGRSGNTIYF | TGTGCCAGCAGCGGGGACGGCCGTTCTGGAAACACCATATATTTT
TRBJ1-5 | . | once | TRBV20-1 | CSARAAGNQPQHF | TGCAGTGCTAGAGCGGCAGGAAATCAGCCCCAGCATTTT
TRBJ2-7 | . | few | TRBV29-1 | CSVGQAALTYEQYF | TGCAGCGTTGGACAGGCGGCTTTAACCTACGAGCAGTACTTC
TRBJ2-2 | TRBD2 | few | TRBV7-4 | CASSSGTSGMGTGELFF | TGTGCCAGCAGCTCTGGGACTAGCGGGATGGGCACCGGGGAGCTGTTTTTT